Sequencing of this T cell receptor beta chain was carried out in a study of blood T cell repertoires in COVID-19 (dated by TCRdb to between 2020 and 2021). With respect to the entire study: The collaborator samples originated in the United States, Italy and Spain and spanned the acute and convalescent phases of COVID-19. The material from the prospective study consisted of cDNA or gDNA derived from T cells, B-cell-depleted T cells, or PBMCs. Deeply sampled blood TCRbeta repertoires from subjects exposed to, actively infected with, or recovered from COVID-19 were included in the dataset. The repertoires were made available in a free public database intended to serve as a resource for research on the immune response to SARS-CoV-2. The samples were drawn from two sources: the first 160 participants of the ongoing ImmuneRACE study, and about 1,300 subjects contributed by 6 global collaborators. Sample metadata almost always included a de-identified subject ID, COVID-19 status, age in years and sex. HLA class I and class II types, where available, came from metadata supplied by the sample provider rather than from assay-based typing. Beyond this particular receptor, the publication reports: The quantity of clinical and demographic metadata differed by source and by participant and was supplied without curation.

TCRbeta CDR3 regions were amplified from genomic DNA using the immunoSEQ Assay, a bias-controlled multiplex PCR. On the study's bioinformatics: Within the assay, amplification of reference gene primers was used to estimate how many nucleated cells each sample contained. To quantify the absolute abundance of each unique TCRbeta CDR3 rearrangement, sequence reads were collapsed and filtered. Productive Simpson clonality was computed per sample as the square root of Simpson's diversity index over productive rearrangements. Held by TCRdb, this immuneACCESS table contains in-frame sequences only and omits some clones. Under half of the omission traces to an unresolved V gene where checked; the cause of the rest is unknown. D and trimming were read from the DNA, whereas the V and J calls and clone size are those reported in that table. This sample comprises just over 90,000 clones, around three quarters of them detected only once. The ten most abundant clones make up around 7% of the sample.

This clone was counted a single time. Its antigen target is currently unknown. The input lacks base qualities; no much larger clone sits a single base away. Each collaborating institution followed its own protocols to collect whole blood in K2EDTA tubes. For TCRbeta analysis, collaborators shipped samples as frozen whole blood, isolated PBMCs, or DNA extracted from either of those sample types. The CDR3, from cysteine to phenylalanine, totals 13 residues. Here the CDR3 DNA is all that survives: 39 bases in frame from base 1. A distance of 7 bases separates the germline ends of V and J, which lose 4 bases and 0 bases respectively. Taken from the germline V gene (reference sequence), the CDR1 and CDR2 loops are GTSNPN and SVGIG.

In this chain, TRBV30 is recombined with TRBJ1-3; the D gene cannot be named for sure. Material: peripheral blood. The receptor comes from a man between 65 and 85 years old with acute or convalescent COVID-19. The encoded CDR3 is CAWKLFSGNTIYF. The DNA sequence follows: TGTGCCTGGAAGCTCTTCTCTGGAAACACCATATATTTT.